This T cell receptor (beta chain) stems from a study of post-analysis software for immune sequencing data. Regarding the study as a whole: Compared with controls, patients had more of roughly 5 TRBV segments, including TRBV5-6, TRBV5-1 and TRBV20-1. Comparison with controls showed significantly lower normalized Chao1 diversity in multiple sclerosis patients.

Built from TCR beta cDNA, the libraries had unique molecular identifiers in them. Using its own MiXCR run on the PCR reads, TCRdb lists one record per CDR3 protein. The sample carries roughly 540,000 distinct CDR3 sequences, less than 40% recorded once. For this clonotype: The antigen remains undetermined.

The CDR3 totals 15 residues. The germline gives CDR1 LGHDT, CDR2 YNNKEL (reference sequence). The gene calls are TRBV3-1 and TRBJ2-7; no clear D. The J call may not be correct, given that the DNA end is closer to TRBJ2-5. What was sequenced was blood. The receptor's source is a girl under 18 with multiple sclerosis. For the CDR3, the DNA is TGTGCCAGCAGCCAAGGCGGCTCCTCACAAGAGACCCAGTACTTC. Its translation is CASSQGGSSQETQYF.